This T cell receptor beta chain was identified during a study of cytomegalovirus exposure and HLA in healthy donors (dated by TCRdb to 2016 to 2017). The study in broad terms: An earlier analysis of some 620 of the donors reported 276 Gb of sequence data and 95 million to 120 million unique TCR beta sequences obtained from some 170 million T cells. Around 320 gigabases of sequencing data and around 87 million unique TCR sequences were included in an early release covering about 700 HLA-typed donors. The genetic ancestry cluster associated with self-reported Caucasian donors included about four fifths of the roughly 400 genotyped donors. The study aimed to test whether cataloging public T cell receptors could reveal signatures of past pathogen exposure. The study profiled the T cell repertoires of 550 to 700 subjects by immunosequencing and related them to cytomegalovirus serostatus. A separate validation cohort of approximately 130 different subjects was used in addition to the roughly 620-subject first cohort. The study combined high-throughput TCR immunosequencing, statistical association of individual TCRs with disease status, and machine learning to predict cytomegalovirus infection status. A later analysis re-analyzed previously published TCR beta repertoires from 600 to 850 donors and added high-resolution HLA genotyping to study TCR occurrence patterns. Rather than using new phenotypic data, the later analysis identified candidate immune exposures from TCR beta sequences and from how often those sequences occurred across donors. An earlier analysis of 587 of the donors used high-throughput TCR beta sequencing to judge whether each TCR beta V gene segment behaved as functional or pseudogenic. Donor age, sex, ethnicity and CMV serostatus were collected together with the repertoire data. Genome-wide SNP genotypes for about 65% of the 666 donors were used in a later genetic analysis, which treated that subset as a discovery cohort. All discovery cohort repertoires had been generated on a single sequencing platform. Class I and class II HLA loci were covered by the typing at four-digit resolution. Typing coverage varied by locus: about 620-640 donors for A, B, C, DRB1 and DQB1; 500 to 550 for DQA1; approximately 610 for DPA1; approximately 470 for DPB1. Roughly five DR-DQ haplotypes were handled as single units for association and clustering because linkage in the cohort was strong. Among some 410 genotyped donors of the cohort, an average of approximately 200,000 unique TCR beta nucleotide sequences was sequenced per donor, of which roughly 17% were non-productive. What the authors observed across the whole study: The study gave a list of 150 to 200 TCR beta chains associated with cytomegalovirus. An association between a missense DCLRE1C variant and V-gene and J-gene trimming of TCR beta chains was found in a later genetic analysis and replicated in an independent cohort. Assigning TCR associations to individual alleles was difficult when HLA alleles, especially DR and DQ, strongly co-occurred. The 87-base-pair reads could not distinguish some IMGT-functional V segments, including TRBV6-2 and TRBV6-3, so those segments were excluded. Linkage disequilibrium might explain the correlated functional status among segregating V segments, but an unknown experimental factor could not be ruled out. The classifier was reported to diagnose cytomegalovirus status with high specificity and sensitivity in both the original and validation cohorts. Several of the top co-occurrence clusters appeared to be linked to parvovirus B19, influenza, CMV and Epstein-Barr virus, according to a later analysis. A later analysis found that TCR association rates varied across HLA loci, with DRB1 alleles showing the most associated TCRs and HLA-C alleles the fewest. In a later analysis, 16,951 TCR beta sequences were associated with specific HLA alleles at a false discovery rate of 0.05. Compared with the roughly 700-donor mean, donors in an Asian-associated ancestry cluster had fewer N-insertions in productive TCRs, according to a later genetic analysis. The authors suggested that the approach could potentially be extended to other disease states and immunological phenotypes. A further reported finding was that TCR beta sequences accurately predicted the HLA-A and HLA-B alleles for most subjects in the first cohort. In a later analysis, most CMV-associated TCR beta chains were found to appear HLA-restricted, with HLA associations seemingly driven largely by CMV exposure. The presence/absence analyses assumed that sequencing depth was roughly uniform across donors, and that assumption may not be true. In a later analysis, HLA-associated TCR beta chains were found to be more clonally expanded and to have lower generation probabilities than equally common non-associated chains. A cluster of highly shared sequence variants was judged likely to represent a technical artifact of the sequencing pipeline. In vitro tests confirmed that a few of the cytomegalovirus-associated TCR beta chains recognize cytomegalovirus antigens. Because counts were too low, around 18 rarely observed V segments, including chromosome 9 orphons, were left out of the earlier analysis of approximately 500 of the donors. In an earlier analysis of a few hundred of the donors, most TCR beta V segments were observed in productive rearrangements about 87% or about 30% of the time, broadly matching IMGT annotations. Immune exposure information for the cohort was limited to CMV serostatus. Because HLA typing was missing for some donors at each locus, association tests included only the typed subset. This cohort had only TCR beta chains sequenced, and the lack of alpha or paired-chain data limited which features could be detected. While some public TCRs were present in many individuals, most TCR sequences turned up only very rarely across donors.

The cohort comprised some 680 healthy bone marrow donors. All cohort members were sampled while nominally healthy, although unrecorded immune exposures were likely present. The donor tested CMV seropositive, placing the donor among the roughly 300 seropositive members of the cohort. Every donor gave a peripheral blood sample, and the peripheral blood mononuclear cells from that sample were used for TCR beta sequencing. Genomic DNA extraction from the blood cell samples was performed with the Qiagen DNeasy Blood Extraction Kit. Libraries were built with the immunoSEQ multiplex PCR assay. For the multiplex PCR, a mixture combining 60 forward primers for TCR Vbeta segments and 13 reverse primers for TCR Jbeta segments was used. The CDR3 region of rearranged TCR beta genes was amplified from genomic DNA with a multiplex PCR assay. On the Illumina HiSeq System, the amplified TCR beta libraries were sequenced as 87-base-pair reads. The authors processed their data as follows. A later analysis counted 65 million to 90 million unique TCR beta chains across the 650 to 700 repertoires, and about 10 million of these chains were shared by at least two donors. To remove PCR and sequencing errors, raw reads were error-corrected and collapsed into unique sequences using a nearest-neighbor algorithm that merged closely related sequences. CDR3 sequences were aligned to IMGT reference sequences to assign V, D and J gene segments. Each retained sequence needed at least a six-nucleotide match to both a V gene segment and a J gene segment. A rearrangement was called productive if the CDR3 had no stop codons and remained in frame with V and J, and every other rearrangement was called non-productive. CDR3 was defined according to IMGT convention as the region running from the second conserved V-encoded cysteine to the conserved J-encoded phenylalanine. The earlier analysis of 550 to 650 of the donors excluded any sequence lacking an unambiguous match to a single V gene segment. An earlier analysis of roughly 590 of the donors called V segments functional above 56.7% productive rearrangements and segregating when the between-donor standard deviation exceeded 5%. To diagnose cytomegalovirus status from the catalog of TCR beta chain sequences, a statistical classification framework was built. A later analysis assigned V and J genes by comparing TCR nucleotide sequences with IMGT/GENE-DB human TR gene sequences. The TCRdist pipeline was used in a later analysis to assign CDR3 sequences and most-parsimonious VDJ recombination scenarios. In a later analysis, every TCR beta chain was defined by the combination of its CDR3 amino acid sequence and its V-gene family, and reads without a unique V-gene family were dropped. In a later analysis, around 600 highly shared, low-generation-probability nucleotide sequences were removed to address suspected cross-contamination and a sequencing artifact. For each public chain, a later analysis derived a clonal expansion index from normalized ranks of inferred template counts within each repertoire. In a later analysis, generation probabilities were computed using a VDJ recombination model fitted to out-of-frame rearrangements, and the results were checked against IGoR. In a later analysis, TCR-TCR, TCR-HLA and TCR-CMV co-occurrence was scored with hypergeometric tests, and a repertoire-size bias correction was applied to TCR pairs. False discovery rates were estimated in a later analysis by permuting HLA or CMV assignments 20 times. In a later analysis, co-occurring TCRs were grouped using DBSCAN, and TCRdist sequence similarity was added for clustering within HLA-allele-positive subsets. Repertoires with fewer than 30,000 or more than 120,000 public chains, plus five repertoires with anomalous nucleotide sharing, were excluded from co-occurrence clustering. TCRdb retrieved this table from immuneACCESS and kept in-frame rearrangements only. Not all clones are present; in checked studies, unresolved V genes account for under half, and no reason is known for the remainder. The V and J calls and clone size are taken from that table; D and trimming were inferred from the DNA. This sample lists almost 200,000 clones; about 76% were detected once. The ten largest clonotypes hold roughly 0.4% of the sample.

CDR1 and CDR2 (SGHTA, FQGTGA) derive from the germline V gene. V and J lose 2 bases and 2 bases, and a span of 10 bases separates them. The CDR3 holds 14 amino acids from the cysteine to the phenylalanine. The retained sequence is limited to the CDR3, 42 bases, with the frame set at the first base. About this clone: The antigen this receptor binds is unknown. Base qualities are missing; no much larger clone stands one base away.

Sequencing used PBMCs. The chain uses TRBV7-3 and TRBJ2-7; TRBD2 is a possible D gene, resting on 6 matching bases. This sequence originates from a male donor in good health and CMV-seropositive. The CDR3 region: CASSLYAGPYEQYF. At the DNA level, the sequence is TGTGCCAGCAGCTTATACGCGGGGCCCTACGAGCAGTACTTC. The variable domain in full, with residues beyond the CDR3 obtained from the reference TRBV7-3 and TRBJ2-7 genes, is GAGVSQTPSNKVTEKGKYVELRCDPISGHTALYWYRQSLGQGPEFLIYFQGTGAADDSGLPNDRFFAVRPEGSVSTLKIQRTERGDSAVYLCASSLYAGPYEQYFGPGTRLTVT.